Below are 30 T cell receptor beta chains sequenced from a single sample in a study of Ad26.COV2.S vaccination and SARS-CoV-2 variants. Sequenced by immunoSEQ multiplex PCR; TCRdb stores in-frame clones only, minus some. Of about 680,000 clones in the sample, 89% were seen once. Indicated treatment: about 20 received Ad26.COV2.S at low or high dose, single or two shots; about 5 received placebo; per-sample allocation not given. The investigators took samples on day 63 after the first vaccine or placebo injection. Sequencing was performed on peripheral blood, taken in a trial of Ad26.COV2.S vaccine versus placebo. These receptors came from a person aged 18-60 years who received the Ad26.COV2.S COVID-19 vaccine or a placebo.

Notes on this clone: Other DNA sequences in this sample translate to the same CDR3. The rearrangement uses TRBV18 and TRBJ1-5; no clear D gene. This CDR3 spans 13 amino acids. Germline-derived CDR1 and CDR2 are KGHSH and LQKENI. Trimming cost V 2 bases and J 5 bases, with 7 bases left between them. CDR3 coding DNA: TGTGCCAGCTCACCAGGGCGGGATCAGCCCCAGCATTTT. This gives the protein CASSPGRDQPQHF.

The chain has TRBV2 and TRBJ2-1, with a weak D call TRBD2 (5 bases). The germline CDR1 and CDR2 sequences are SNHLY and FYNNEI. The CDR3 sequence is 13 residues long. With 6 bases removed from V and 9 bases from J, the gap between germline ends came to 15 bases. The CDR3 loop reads CASSGPRGGEQFF. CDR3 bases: TGTGCCAGCAGCGGGCCCCGGGGTGGTGAGCAGTTCTTC.

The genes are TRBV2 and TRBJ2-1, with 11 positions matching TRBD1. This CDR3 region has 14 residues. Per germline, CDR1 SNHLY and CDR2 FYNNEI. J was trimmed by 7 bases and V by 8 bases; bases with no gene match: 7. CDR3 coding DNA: TGTGCCAGCCTTCGGACAGGGGGCTCGAATGAGCAGTTCTTC. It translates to CASLRTGGSNEQFF.

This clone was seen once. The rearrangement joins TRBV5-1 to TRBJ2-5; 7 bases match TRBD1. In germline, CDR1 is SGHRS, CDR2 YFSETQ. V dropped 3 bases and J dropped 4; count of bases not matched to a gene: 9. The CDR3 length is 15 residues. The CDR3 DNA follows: TGCGCCAGCAGCTCCGTGCCGGGACAGAGAGAGACCCAGTACTTC. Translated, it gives CASSSVPGQRETQYF. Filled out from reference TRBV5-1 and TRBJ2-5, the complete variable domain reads KAGVTQTPRYLIKTRGQQVTLSCSPISGHRSVSWYQQTPGQGLQFLFEYFSETQRNKGNFPGRFSGRQFSNSRSEMNVSTLELGDSALYLCASSSVPGQRETQYFGPGTRLLVL.

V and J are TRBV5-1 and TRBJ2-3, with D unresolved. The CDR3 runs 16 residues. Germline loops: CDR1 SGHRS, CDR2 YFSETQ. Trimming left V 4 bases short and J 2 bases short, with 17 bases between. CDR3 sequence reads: CASSRGISQLTDTQYF. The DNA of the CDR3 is TGCGCCAGCAGCCGTGGTATCAGTCAGCTCACAGATACGCAGTATTTT.

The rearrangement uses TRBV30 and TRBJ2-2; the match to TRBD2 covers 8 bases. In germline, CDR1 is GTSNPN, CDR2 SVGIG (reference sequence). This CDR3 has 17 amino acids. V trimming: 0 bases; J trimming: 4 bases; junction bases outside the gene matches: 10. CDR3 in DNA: TGTGCCTGGAGTGTAACCTTAGCGGGGATAAGCACCGGGGAGCTGTTTTTT. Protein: CAWSVTLAGISTGELFF.

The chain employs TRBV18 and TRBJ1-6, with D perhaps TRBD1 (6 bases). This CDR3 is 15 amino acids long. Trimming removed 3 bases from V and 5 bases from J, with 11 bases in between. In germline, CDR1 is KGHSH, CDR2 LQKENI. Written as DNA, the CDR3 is TGTGCCAGCTCACCCACGGGGGCAAATAATTCACCCCTCCACTTT. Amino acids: CASSPTGANNSPLHF.

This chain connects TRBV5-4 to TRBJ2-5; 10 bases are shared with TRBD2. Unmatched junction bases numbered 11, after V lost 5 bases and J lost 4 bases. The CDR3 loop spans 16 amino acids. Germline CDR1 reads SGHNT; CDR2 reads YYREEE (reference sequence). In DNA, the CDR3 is TGTGCCAGCAGTTTAAAAGCGGGAGGGTCGGTAGAGACCCAGTACTTC. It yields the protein CASSLKAGGSVETQYF.

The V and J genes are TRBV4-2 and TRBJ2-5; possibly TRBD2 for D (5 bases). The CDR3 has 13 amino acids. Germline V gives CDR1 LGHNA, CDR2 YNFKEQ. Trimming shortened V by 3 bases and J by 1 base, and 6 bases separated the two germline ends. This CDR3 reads CASSQGVQETQYF. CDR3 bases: TGTGCCAGCAGCCAGGGAGTCCAAGAGACCCAGTACTTC.

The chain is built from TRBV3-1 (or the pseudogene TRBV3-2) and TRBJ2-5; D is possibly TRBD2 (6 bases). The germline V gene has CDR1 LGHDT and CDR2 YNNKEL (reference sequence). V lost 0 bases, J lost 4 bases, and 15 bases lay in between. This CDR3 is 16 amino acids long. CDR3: CASSQDLGSRGETQYF. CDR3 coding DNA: TGTGCCAGCAGCCAAGATCTCGGCTCGCGGGGAGAGACCCAGTACTTC.

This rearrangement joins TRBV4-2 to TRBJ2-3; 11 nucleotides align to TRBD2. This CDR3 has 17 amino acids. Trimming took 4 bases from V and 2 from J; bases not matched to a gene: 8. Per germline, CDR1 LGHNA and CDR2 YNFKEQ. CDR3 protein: CASSPGTSGATTDTQYF. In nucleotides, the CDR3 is TGTGCCAGCAGCCCCGGGACTAGCGGAGCCACCACAGATACGCAGTATTTT.

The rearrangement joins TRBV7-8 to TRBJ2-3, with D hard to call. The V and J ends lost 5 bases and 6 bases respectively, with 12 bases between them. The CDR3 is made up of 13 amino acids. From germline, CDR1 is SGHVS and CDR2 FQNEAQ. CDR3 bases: TGTGCCAGCAGCGCCCACCAAAGGGATACGCAGTATTTT. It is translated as CASSAHQRDTQYF.

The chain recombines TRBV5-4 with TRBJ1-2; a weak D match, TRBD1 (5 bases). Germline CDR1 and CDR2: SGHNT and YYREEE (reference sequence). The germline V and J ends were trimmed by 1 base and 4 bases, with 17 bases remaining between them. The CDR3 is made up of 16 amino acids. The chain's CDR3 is CASSLNKGGESYGYTF. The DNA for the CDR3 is TGTGCCAGCAGCTTGAATAAGGGAGGGGAGAGCTATGGCTACACCTTC.

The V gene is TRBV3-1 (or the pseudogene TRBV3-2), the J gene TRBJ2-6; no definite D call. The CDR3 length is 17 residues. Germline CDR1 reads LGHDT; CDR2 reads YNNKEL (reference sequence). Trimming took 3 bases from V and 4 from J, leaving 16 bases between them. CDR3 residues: CASSQAAWASGANVLTF. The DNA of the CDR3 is TGTGCCAGCAGCCAGGCGGCCTGGGCGTCGGGGGCCAACGTCCTGACTTTC.

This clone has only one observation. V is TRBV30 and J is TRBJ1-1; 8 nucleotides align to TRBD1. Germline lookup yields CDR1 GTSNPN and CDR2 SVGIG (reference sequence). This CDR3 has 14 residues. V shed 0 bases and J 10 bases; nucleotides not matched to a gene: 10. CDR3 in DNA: TGTGCCTGGAGTGTGCGTATGGACAGGGTAGGAGCTTTCTTT. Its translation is CAWSVRMDRVGAFF.

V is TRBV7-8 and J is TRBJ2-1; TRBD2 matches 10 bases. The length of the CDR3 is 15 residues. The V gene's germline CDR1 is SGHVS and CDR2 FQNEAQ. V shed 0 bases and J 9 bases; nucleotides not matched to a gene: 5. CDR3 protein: CASSLAASGGPEQFF. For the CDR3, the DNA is TGTGCCAGCAGCTTAGCTGCTAGCGGGGGCCCTGAGCAGTTCTTC.

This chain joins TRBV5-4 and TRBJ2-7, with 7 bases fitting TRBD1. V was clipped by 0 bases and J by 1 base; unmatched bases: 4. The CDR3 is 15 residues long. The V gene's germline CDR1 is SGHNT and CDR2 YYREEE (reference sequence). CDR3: CASSLGQGFSYEQYF. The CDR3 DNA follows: TGTGCCAGCAGCTTGGGACAGGGCTTTTCCTACGAGCAGTACTTC.

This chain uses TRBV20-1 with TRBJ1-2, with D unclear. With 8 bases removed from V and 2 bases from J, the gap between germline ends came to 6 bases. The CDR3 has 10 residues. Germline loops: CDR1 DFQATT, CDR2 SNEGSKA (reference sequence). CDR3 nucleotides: TGCAGTACCACAAACTATGGCTACACCTTC. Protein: CSTTNYGYTF.

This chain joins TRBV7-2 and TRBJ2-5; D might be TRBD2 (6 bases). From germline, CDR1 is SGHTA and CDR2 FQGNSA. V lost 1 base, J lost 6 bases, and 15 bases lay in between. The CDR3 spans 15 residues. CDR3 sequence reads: CASSLGLGGVKTQYF. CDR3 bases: TGTGCCAGCAGCTTAGGCTTGGGGGGTGTAAAGACCCAGTACTTC.

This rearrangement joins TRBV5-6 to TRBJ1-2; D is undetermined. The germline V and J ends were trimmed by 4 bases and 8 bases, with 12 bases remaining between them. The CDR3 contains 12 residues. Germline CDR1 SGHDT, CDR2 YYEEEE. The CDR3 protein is CASSGVGWGYTF. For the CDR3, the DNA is TGTGCCAGCAGCGGCGTAGGGTGGGGCTACACCTTC.

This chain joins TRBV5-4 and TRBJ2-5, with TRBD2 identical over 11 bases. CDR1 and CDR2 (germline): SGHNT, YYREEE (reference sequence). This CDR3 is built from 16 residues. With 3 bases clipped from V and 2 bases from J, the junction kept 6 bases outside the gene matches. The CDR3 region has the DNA TGTGCCAGCAGCTCTGGGACTAGCGGATCACAAGAGACCCAGTACTTC. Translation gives CASSSGTSGSQETQYF.

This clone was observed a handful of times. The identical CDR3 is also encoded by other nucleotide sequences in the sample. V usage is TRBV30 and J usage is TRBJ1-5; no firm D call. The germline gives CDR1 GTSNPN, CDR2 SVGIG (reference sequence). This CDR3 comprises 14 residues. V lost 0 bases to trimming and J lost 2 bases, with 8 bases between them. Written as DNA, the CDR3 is TGTGCCTGGAGTGTTTCCAGAGGCAATCAGCCCCAGCATTTT. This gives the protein CAWSVSRGNQPQHF.

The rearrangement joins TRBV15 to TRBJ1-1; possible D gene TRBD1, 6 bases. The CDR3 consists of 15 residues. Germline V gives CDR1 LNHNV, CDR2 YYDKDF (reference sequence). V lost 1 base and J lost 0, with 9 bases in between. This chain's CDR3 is CATSRGTVLNTEAFF. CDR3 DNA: TGTGCCACCAGCAGAGGGACAGTCCTGAACACTGAAGCTTTCTTT.

The chain's CDR3 is CATSRVGHPEAFF. CDR3 bases: TGTGCCACCAGCAGAGTGGGTCACCCTGAAGCTTTCTTT. This chain links TRBV15 with TRBJ1-1; D not resolved. Germline V gene sequence: CDR1 LNHNV, CDR2 YYDKDF (reference sequence). There are 13 residues in the CDR3. V was trimmed by 1 base and J by 6 bases, leaving 9 bases between them.

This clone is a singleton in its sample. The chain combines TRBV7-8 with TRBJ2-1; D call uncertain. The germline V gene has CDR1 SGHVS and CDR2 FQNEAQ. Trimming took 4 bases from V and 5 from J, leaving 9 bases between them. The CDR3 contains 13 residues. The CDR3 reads CASSSPTDNEQFF. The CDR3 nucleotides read TGTGCCAGCAGCTCCCCGACTGACAATGAGCAGTTCTTC.

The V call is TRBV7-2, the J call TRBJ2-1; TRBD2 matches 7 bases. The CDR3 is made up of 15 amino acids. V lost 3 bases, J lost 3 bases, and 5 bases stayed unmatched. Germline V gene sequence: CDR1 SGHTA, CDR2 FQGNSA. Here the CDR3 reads CASSFAGEIYNEQFF. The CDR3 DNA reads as TGTGCCAGCAGCTTCGCGGGGGAAATCTACAATGAGCAGTTCTTC. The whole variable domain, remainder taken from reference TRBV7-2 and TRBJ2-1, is GAGVSQSPSNKVTEKGKDVELRCDPISGHTALYWYRQSLGQGLEFLIYFQGNSAPDKSGLPSDRFSAERTGGSVSTLTIQRTQQEDSAVYLCASSFAGEIYNEQFFGPGTRLTVL.

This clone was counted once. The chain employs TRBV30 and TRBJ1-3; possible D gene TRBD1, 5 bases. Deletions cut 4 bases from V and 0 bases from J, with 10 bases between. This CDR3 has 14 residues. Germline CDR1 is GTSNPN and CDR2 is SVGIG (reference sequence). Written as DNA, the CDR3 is TGTGCCTGGACCTCCGGGACCTCTGGAAACACCATATATTTT. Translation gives CAWTSGTSGNTIYF.

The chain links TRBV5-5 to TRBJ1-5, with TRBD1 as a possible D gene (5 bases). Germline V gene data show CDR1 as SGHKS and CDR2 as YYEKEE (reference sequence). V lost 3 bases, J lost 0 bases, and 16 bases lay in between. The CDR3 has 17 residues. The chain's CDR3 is CASSSLPGGFSNQPQHF. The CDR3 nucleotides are TGTGCCAGCAGCTCCTTACCCGGGGGTTTTAGCAATCAGCCCCAGCATTTT.

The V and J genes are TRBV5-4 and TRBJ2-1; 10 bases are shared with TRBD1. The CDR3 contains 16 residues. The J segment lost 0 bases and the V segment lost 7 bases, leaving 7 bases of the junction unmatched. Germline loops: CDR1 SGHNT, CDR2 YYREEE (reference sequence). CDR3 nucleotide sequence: TGTGCCAGCCCCCCGGGACAGGGGACCTCCTACAATGAGCAGTTCTTC. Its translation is CASPPGQGTSYNEQFF.

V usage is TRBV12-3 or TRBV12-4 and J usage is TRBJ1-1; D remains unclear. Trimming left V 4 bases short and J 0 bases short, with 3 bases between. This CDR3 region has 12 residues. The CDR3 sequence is CASSWVNTEAFF. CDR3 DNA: TGTGCCAGCAGTTGGGTGAACACTGAAGCTTTCTTT.